The entry below describes one T cell receptor (beta chain). The antigen is unknown. This specimen comes from a study of CD8 T cells in Susac syndrome. With random hexamers, reverse transcription was performed on about 0.5 to 1 ug of RNA. TCR beta CDR3 was amplified by immunoSEQ multiplex PCR. This amplification extended across 54 Vbeta and 13 Jbeta segments. TCRdb re-called the immunoSEQ multiplex PCR reads with MiXCR, one entry per CDR3 protein. The profile shows 350,000 to 550,000 distinct CDR3 sequences, 75% to 90% of them singletons. Study-level results: The study admitted that it had a relatively small number of individuals in its TCR sequencing and HLA analysis.

Included as multiple sclerosis controls were treatment-naive patients who had stable or active relapsing-remitting disease. The CDR3 runs 14 residues. Trimming cost V 5 bases and J 0 bases, with 8 bases left between them. CDR1 and CDR2 from the germline V gene are LNHDA and SQIVND (reference sequence). The source of this sequence is a human donor with multiple sclerosis. The V gene is TRBV19, the J gene TRBJ1-5; D is undetermined. Sequenced material: CD8+ T cells from PBMCs. CDR3 amino acids: CASSEEHSNQPQHF. CDR3 in DNA: TGTGCCAGTAGTGAAGAACATAGCAATCAGCCCCAGCATTTT.